The sample holds many counts of the clone carrying this T cell receptor (beta chain). Its antigen is undetermined. The data were taken from a study of T-cell reconstitution after alpha-beta-depleted transplantation in children. Findings and limits, study-wide: Day-60 TCRbeta diversity that was high in some patients was derived from surviving recipient T cells and thymic progenitors.

Unique molecular identifiers were used in preparing the TCRbeta library. Each CDR3 protein gets one entry after TCRdb re-called the PCR reads with MiXCR. The table records some 200,000 distinct CDR3 sequences, around 7% of them present only once. Looked up from germline, CDR1 is SGHRS and CDR2 is YFSETQ. V was clipped by 1 base and J by 4 bases, with 12 bases between them. This CDR3 is built from 15 residues. The specimen comprised PBMCs, sampled before TCRalphabeta/CD19-depleted stem cell transplant. The sequence came from a boy between 2 and 10 years old with acute lymphoblastic leukemia, due to receive a stem cell transplant. V is TRBV5-1 and J is TRBJ2-1, with a weak D call TRBD2 (6 bases). Here the CDR3 DNA reads TGCGCCAGCAGCTTGCGGCTAGCGCCTTACAATGAGCAGTTCTTC. Amino acids: CASSLRLAPYNEQFF.